This T cell receptor beta chain was recorded in a study of blood T cells in healthy people across ages. Regarding the study as a whole: Both higher diversity and more naive CD4+ cells marked long-lived donors when set against aged donors.

As regards this clonotype: The antigen is unknown.

Trimming left V 0 bases short and J 6 bases short, with 11 bases between. Per the germline V gene, CDR1 is SGHRS and CDR2 is YFSETQ. This CDR3 has 14 residues. Peripheral blood samples of about 10 milliliters were drawn from each donor. Using a J-beta primer mix together with a sample-barcoded 5' primer, a second PCR was run for roughly 7 to 11 cycles. TCRdb re-called the 5' RACE reads through MiXCR, storing one row per CDR3 protein. This table holds about 1.4 million distinct CDR3 sequences, 59% found once. This clonotype originated in a man between 18 and 35 years old in good health. The material sequenced was blood. V and J are TRBV5-1 and TRBJ2-3; perhaps TRBD2 as D (5 bases). In DNA form, the CDR3 reads TGCGCCAGCAGCTTGGTGGTAGCGAGGGATACGCAGTATTTT. It codes for CASSLVVARDTQYF.